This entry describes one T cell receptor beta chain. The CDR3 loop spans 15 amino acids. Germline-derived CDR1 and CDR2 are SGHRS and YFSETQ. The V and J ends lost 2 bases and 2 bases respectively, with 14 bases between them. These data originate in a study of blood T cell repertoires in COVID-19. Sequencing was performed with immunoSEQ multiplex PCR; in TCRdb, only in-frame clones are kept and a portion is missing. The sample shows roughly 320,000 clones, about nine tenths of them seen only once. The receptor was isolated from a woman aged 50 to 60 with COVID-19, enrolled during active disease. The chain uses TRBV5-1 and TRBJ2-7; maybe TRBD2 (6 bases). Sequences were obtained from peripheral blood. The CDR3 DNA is TGCGCCAGCAGCTTTGCTCGGGAGCCCACCTACGAGCAGTACTTC. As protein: CASSFAREPTYEQYF.